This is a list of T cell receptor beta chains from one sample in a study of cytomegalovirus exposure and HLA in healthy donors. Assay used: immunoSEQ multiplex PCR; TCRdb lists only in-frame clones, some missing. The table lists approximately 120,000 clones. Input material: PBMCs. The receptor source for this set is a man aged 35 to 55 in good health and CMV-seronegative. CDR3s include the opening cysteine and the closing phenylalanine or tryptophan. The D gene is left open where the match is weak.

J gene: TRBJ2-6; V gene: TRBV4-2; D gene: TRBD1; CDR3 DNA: TGTGCCAGCAGCCAGGGACAGGGCCGACCCTCTGGGGCCAACGTCCTGACTTTC; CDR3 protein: CASSQGQGRPSGANVLTF
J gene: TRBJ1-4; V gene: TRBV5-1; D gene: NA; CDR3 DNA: TGCGCCAGCAGGGGGAGCAGGAATGAAAAACTGTTTTTT; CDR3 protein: CASRGSRNEKLFF
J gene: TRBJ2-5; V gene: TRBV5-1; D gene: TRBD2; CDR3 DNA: TGCGCCAGCAGCTCACCGGGACTAGCGGGAGAAGAGACCCAGTACTTC; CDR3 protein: CASSSPGLAGEETQYF
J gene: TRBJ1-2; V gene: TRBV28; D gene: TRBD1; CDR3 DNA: TGTGCCGGGGTCAAACAGGGGCGATCCTATGGCTACACCTTC; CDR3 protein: CAGVKQGRSYGYTF
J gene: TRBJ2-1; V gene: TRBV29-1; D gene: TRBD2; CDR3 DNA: TGCAGCGTTAATCAAGCGGGAGGAATCTTCTCCTACAATGAGCAGTTCTTC; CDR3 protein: CSVNQAGGIFSYNEQFF
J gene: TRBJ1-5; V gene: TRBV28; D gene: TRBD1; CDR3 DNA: TGTGCCAGCAGGGGCGACAGGGGCCACTATCAGCCCCAGCATTTT; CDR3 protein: CASRGDRGHYQPQHF
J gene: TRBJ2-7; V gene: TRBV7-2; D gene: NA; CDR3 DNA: TGTGCCAGCAGCCAATCGACAGCGCCTCTTGTATACGAGCAGTACTTC; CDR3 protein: CASSQSTAPLVYEQYF
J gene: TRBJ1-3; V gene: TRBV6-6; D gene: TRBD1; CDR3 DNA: TGTGCCAGCACCGCGGACAGGGTTAGGAACACCATATATTTT; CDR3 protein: CASTADRVRNTIYF
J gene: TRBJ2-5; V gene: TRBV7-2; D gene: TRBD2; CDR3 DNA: TGTGCCAGCAGCTTAGGCAGTACTAGCGGCCAAGAGACCCAGTACTTC; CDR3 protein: CASSLGSTSGQETQYF
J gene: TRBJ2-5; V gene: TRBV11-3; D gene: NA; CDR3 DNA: TGTGCCAGCAGCTCGACTAGTAGGGGGACCCAGTACTTC; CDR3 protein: CASSSTSRGTQYF
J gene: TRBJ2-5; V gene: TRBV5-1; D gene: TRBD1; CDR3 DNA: TGCGCCAGCAGCTTTGGACAGGGGGAGACCCAGTACTTC; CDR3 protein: CASSFGQGETQYF
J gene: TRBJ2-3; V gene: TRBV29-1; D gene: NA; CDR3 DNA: TGCAGCGTCGAGGACAACACAGATACGCAGTATTTT; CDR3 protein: CSVEDNTDTQYF
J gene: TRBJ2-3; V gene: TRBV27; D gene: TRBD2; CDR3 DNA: TGTGCCAGCAGTTTATTAGGGGAGGGCCCAAGAAATACGCAGTATTTT; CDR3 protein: CASSLLGEGPRNTQYF
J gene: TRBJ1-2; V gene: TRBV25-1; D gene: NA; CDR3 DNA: TGTGCCAGCAGTGAACCAGGGTGGAACTATGGCTACACCTTC; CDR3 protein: CASSEPGWNYGYTF
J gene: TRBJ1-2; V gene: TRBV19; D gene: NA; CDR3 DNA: TGTGCCAGTAGTATGGCAGGGGTTAAGGCTAACTATGGCTACACCTTC; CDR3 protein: CASSMAGVKANYGYTF
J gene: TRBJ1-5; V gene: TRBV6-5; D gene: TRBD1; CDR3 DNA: TGTGCCAGCAGTTGCAGGGGGGTAAATCAGCCCCAGCATTTT; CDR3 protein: CASSCRGVNQPQHF
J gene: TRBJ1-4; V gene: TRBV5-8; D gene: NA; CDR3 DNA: TGTGCCAGCAGCCTTTACAGGAAAGAACTGTTTTTT; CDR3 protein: CASSLYRKELFF
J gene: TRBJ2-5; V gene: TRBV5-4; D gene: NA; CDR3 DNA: TGTGCCAGCAGCTTGGGGACACAAGAGACCCAGTACTTC; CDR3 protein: CASSLGTQETQYF
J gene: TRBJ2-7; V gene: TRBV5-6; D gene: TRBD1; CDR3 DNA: TGTGCCAGCCGGTCACAGGGGGTCTCCTACGAGCAGTACTTC; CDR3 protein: CASRSQGVSYEQYF
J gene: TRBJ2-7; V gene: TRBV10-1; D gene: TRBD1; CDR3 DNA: TGCGCCAGCAGTGAGTCCGGGACAGGGGTCGAGCAGTACTTC; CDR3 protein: CASSESGTGVEQYF
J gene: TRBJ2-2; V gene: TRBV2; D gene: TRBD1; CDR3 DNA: TGTGCCAGCAGGACTCCGACAGGGTCCGGGGAGCTGTTTTTT; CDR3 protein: CASRTPTGSGELFF
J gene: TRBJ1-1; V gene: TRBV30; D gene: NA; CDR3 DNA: TGTGCCTGGAGTGTAGGCCCGATTCCGGAGGGAGCTTTCTTT; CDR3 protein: CAWSVGPIPEGAFF
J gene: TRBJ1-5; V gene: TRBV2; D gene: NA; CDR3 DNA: TGTGCCAGCACCGGGGGGGCCGATCAGCCCCAGCATTTT; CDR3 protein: CASTGGADQPQHF
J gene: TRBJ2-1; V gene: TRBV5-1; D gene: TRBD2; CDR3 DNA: TGCGCCAGCAGCTTGGGGGCTAGCGGTAACTACAATGAGCAGTTCTTC; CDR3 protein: CASSLGASGNYNEQFF
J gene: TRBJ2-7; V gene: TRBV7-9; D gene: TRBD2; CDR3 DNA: TGTGCCAGCAGCTTTGTTGCTAGCGGGATAGGTGAGCAGTACTTC; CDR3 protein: CASSFVASGIGEQYF
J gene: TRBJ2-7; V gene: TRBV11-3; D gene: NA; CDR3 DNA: TGTGCCAGCAGCTCACAGGGTAACGATATTCCGTACTTC; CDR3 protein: CASSSQGNDIPYF
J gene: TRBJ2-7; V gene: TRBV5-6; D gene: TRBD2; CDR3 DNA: TGTGCCAGCAGCTTGCGGGAGGGCCAACGAGGCAAGCAGTACTTC; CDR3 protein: CASSLREGQRGKQYF
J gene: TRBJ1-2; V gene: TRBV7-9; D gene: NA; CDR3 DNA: TGTGCCAGCAGCCTCAGGGAAATGGATGGCTACACCTTC; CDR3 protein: CASSLREMDGYTF
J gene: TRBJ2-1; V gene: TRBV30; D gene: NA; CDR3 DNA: TGTGCCTGGAGCCCAGGGGGGAATGAGCAGTTCTTC; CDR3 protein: CAWSPGGNEQFF
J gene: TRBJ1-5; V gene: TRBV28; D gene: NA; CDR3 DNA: TGTGCCAGCAGTTTAGACTCAAATCAGCCCCAGCATTTT; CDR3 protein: CASSLDSNQPQHF
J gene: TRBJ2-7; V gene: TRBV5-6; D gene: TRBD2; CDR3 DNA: TGTGCCAGCACCTCCACTAGCGGGGGACTCTCCTACGAGCAGTACTTC; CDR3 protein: CASTSTSGGLSYEQYF
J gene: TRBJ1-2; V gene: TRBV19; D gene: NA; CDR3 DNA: TGTGCCAGCAACCCACAGGGCACCTATGGCTACACCTTC; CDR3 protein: CASNPQGTYGYTF
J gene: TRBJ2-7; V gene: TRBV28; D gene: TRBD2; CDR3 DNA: TGTGCCAGCAGGCCGGGACTAGCGGTATACGAGCAGTACTTC; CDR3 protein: CASRPGLAVYEQYF
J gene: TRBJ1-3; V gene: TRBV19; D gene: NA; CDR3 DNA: TGTGCCAGTAGTATCAACTCTGGAAACACCATATATTTT; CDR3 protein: CASSINSGNTIYF
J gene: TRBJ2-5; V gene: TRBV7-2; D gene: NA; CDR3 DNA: TGTGCCAGCAGCTTAGGCTTGACAGCATTCGGAGAGACCCAGTACTTC; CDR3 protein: CASSLGLTAFGETQYF
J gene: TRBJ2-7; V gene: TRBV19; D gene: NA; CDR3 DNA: TGTGCCAGTAGGGGCTCCGCTGGCGACGAGCAGTACTTC; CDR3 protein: CASRGSAGDEQYF
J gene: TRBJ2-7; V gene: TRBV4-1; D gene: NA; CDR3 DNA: TGCGCCAGCAGCCAAGCGCCCCGGGGCTACGAGCAGTACTTC; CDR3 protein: CASSQAPRGYEQYF
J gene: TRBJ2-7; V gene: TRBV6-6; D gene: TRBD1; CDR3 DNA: TGTGCCAGCAGCGACAGGGGGCGGACCTACGAGCAGTACTTC; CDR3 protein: CASSDRGRTYEQYF
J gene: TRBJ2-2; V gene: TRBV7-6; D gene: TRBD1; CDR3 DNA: TGTGCCAGCAGCTCCCTCCTGGGACAGGGAGCCGGGGAGCTGTTTTTT; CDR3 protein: CASSSLLGQGAGELFF
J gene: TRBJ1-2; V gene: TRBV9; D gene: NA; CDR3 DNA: TGTGCCAGCAGCGTAGTGCAGGTCAACTTACTAGAAGGCTACACCTTC; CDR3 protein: CASSVVQVNLLEGYTF
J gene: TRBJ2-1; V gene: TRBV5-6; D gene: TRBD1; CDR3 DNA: TGTGCCAGCAGCTTGGAACAGGGGGAATACAATGAGCAGTTCTTC; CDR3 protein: CASSLEQGEYNEQFF
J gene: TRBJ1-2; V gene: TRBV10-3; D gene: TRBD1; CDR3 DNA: TGTGCCATCAGTGATAGCCGCTCCGGACAGGTCTATGGCTACACCTTC; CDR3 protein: CAISDSRSGQVYGYTF
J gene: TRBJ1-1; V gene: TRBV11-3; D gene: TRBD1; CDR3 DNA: TGTGCCAGCAGCTTAGGGGGACAGCACATGAACACTGAAGCTTTCTTT; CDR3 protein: CASSLGGQHMNTEAFF
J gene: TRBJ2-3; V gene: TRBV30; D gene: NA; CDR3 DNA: TGTGCCTGGAGTGTACGTGGGAGTTTCACAGATACGCAGTATTTT; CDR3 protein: CAWSVRGSFTDTQYF
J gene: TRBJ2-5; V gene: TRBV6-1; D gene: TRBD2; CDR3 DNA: TGTGCCAGCAGTCCTTTCACCGGGAGGGAAGAGACCCAGTACTTC; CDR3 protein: CASSPFTGREETQYF
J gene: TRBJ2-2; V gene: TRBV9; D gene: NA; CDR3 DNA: TGTGCCAGCAGCGTAGGCGGACACATCACCGGGGAGCTGTTTTTT; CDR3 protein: CASSVGGHITGELFF